The 13 T cell receptor beta chains listed next were all sequenced from one sample in a study of T cell responses to AZD1222 COVID-19 vaccine. Sequencing used immunoSEQ multiplex PCR; TCRdb keeps in-frame clones, though not all of them. The sample has more than 95,000 clones, 88% seen once. This sample comprised peripheral blood, obtained on day 0 of AZD1222 vaccination. The receptors derive from an adult in good health.

V is TRBV4-2 and J is TRBJ2-2; 7 nucleotides agree with TRBD1. J lost 5 bases, V lost 5 bases, and 14 bases had no gene match. This CDR3 has 17 residues. Germline CDR1 is LGHNA and CDR2 is YNFKEQ. This CDR3 reads CASSSHQGGSGTGELFF. As DNA, the CDR3 is TGTGCCAGCAGCTCGCACCAAGGGGGCTCCGGGACCGGGGAGCTGTTTTTT.

This clone appeared a single time. The rearrangement links TRBV6-2 or TRBV6-3 to TRBJ1-3; D remains ambiguous. The V end lost 4 bases, the J end lost 4 bases, and 14 bases lay between the germline ends. The CDR3 runs to 15 residues. Germline V lookup: CDR1 MNHEY, CDR2 SVGEGT. CDR3 region: CASSSAQRRGNTIYF. The CDR3 region has the DNA TGTGCCAGCAGTTCTGCCCAACGCCGAGGAAACACCATATATTTT.

The chain has TRBV29-1 and TRBJ2-3; tentatively, D is TRBD2 (5 bases). V lost 5 bases and J 6 bases, leaving 12 bases between the germline ends. The CDR3 runs to 12 residues. Germline CDR1 is SQVTM and CDR2 is ANQGSEA. As DNA, the CDR3 is TGCAGCGTTAACGGGGTTTCGGATACGCAGTATTTT. It encodes CSVNGVSDTQYF.

The chain uses TRBV27 and TRBJ2-5, with D possibly called TRBD1 or TRBD2 (6 bases each). CDR1 MNHEY and CDR2 SMNVEV come from the germline V gene (reference sequence). V gave up 7 bases and J gave up 5 bases, with 17 bases separating them. CDR3 length equals 14 residues. The DNA of the CDR3 is TGTGCCAGCACCCCCCCGGGGGCGCTTGAGACCCAGTACTTC. Protein sequence: CASTPPGALETQYF.

The CDR3 here is CASSVGVQTNQETQYF. DNA of the CDR3: TGTGCCAGCAGCGTAGGGGTACAGACGAATCAAGAGACCCAGTACTTC. V is TRBV9 and J is TRBJ2-5; no definite D call. With 0 bases removed from V and 2 bases from J, the gap between germline ends came to 14 bases. The germline V gene has CDR1 SGDLS and CDR2 YYNGEE. The CDR3 is 16 residues long.

The rearrangement joins TRBV19 to TRBJ1-1; D gene ambiguous. Trimming removed 2 bases from V and 1 base from J, with 5 bases in between. Germline V CDR1 and CDR2: LNHDA, SQIVND (reference sequence). The CDR3 covers 13 residues. CDR3 DNA sequence: TGTGCCAGTAGTATATTAGGGAACACTGAAGCTTTCTTT. Its protein product is CASSILGNTEAFF. Based on the CDR3 plus reference TRBV19 and TRBJ1-1, the full variable domain is DGGITQSPKYLFRKEGQNVTLSCEQNLNHDAMYWYRQDPGQGLRLIYYSQIVNDFQKGDIAEGYSVSREKKESFPLTVTSAQKNPTAFYLCASSILGNTEAFFGQGTRLTVV.

Here the CDR3 DNA reads TGTGCCAGCAGTTACGGACGAACTAACTATGGCTACACCTTC. It encodes CASSYGRTNYGYTF. The chain employs TRBV6-2 or TRBV6-3 and TRBJ1-2; no clear D gene. Per germline, CDR1 MNHEY and CDR2 SVGEGT. V dropped 2 bases and J dropped 0 bases, with 7 bases sitting between them. The CDR3 contains 14 residues.

The chain employs TRBV18 and TRBJ1-1, with 7 bases fitting TRBD1. The CDR3 spans 14 residues. Germline V CDR1 and CDR2: KGHSH, LQKENI. The V segment lost 2 bases and the J segment 7 bases; nucleotides outside the gene matches: 7. CDR3: CASSPTTTGFEAFF. The CDR3 coding sequence is TGTGCCAGCTCACCAACAACGACAGGGTTTGAAGCTTTCTTT.

The rearrangement uses TRBV10-2 and TRBJ2-6; 7 bases line up with TRBD2. V was clipped by 9 bases and J by 2 bases; unmatched bases: 7. This CDR3 has 15 residues. Germline CDR1 is WSHSY and CDR2 is SAAADI. The CDR3 coding sequence is TGCGCCAGTAACCCGGGGGGAACTGGGGCCAACGTCCTGACTTTC. It is translated as CASNPGGTGANVLTF.

In this sample, this clone turned up a few times. The chain employs TRBV30 and TRBJ1-2; D is unresolved. This CDR3 has 14 residues. Trimming left V 4 bases short and J 0 bases short, with 12 bases between. Germline-derived CDR1 and CDR2 are GTSNPN and SVGIG (reference sequence). The CDR3 loop is CAWNGGLPNYGYTF. CDR3 coding DNA: TGTGCCTGGAACGGCGGGTTACCTAACTATGGCTACACCTTC.

The rearrangement joins TRBV7-2 to TRBJ1-6, with 8 bases aligning to TRBD1. The J segment lost 8 bases and the V segment lost 4 bases, leaving 10 bases of the junction unmatched. Germline lookup yields CDR1 SGHTA and CDR2 FQGNSA. The CDR3 runs 16 residues. The DNA of the CDR3 is TGTGCCAGCAGCTACCCGCCGGGACAGGATTATTCACCCCTCCACTTT. Its protein product is CASSYPPGQDYSPLHF.

This clone was counted a few times. This chain joins TRBV5-1 and TRBJ1-1; D is ambiguous. CDR1 is SGHRS and CDR2 is YFSETQ in the germline V gene. Trimming cost V 0 bases and J 7 bases, with 13 bases left between them. The CDR3 extends over 14 amino acids. The CDR3, as DNA: TGCGCCAGCAGCTTGGGAGTTGGCGGAAATGAAGCTTTCTTT. The encoded protein is CASSLGVGGNEAFF.

In DNA form, the CDR3 reads TGTGCCAGCAGCGTAGTAGGCAGCTACAACACCGGGGAGCTGTTTTTT. It codes for CASSVVGSYNTGELFF. The chain carries TRBV9 and TRBJ2-2; D uncertain. Germline loops: CDR1 SGDLS, CDR2 YYNGEE. This CDR3 comprises 16 residues. Trimming cost V 0 bases and J 2 bases, with 11 bases left between them.